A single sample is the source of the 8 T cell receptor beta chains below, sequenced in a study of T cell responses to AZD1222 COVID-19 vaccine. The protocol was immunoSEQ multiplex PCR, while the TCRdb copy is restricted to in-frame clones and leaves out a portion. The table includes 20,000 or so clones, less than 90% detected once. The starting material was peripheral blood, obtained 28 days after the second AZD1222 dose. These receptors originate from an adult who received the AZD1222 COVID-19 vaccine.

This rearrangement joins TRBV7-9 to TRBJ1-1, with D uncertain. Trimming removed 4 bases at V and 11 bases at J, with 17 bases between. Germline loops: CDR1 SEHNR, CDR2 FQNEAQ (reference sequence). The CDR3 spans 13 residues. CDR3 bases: TGTGCCAGCAGCTCTTCGGCCCGCGCCATGGCTTTCTTT. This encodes CASSSSARAMAFF.

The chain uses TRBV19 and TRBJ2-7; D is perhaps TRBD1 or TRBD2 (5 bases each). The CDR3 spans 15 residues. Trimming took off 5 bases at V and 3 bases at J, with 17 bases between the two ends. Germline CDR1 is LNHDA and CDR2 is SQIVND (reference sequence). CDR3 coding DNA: TGTGCCAGTAGTGCTAGCCGGGACGGCGACTACGAGCAGTACTTC. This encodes CASSASRDGDYEQYF.

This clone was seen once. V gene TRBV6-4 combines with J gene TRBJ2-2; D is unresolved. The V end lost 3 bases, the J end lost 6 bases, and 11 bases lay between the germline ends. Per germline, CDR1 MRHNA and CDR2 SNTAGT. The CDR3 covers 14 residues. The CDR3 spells CASSETGRAGELFF. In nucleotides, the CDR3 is TGTGCCAGCAGTGAGACGGGTCGAGCCGGGGAGCTGTTTTTT.

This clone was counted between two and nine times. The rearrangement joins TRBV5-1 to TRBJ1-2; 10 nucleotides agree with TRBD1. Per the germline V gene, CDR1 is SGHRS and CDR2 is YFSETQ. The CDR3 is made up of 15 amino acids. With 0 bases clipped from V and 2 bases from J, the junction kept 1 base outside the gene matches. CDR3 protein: CASSLGGQGNYGYTF. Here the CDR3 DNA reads TGCGCCAGCAGCTTGGGGGGACAGGGGAACTATGGCTACACCTTC. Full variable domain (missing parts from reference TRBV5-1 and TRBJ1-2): KAGVTQTPRYLIKTRGQQVTLSCSPISGHRSVSWYQQTPGQGLQFLFEYFSETQRNKGNFPGRFSGRQFSNSRSEMNVSTLELGDSALYLCASSLGGQGNYGYTFGSGTRLTVV.

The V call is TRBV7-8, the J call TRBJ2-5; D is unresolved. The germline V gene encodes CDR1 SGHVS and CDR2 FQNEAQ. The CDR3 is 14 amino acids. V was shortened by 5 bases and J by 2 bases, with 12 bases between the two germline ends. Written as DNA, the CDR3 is TGTGCCAGCAGCGCGAGAGTCGGACAAGAGACCCAGTACTTC. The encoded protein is CASSARVGQETQYF. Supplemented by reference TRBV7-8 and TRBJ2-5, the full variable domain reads GAGVSQSPRYKVAKRGQDVALRCDPISGHVSLFWYQQALGQGPEFLTYFQNEAQLDKSGLPSDRFFAERPEGSVSTLKIQRTQQEDSAVYLCASSARVGQETQYFGPGTRLLVL.

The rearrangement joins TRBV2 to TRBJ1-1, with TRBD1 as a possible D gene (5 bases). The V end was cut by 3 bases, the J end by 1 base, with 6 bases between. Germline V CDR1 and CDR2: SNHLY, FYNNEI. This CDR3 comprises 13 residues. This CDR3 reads CASSEGGNTEAFF. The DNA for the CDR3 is TGTGCCAGCAGTGAGGGGGGGAACACTGAAGCTTTCTTT.

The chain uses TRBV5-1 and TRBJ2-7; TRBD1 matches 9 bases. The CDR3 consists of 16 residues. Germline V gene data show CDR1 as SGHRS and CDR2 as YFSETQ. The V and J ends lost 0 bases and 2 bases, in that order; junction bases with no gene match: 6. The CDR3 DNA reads TGCGCCAGCAGCTTGGCCGCCGGGACAGGGACCTACGAGCAGTACTTC. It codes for CASSLAAGTGTYEQYF.

CDR3 in DNA: TGTGCCAGCCAGCGGAGCACAGATACGCAGTATTTT. As protein: CASQRSTDTQYF. The rearrangement links TRBV7-9 to TRBJ2-3, with a tentative D call TRBD2 (5 bases). CDR3 size: 12 residues. Trimming pared 8 bases from V and 0 bases from J, leaving 6 bases between. Germline assignment: CDR1 SEHNR and CDR2 FQNEAQ (reference sequence). The entire variable domain, with the rest obtained from reference TRBV7-9 and TRBJ2-3, is as follows: DTGVSQNPRHKITKRGQNVTFRCDPISEHNRLYWYRQTLGQGPEFLTYFQNEAQLEKSRLLSDRFSAERPKGSFSTLEIQRTEQGDSAMYLCASQRSTDTQYFGPGTRLTVL.